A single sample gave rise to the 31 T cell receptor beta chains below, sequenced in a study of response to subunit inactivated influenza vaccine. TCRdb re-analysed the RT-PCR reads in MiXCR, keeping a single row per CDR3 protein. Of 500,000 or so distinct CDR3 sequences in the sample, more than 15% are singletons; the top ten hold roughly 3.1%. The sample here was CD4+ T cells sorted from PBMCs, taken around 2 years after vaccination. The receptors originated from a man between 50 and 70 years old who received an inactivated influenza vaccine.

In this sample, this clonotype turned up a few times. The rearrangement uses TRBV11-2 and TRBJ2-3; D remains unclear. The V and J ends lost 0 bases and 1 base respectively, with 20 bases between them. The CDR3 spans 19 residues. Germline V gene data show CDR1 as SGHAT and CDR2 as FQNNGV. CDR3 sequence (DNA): TGTGCCAGCAGCTTAGAAATTGAGTGGGCGGTACAACGCACAGATACGCAGTATTTT. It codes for CASSLEIEWAVQRTDTQYF.

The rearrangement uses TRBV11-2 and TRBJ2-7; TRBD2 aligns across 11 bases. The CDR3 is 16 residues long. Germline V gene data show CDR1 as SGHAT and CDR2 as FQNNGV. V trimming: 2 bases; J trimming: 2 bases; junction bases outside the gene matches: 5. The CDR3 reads CASSLTSGSGTYEQYF. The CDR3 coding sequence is TGTGCCAGCAGCTTAACTAGCGGGAGCGGAACCTACGAGCAGTACTTC.

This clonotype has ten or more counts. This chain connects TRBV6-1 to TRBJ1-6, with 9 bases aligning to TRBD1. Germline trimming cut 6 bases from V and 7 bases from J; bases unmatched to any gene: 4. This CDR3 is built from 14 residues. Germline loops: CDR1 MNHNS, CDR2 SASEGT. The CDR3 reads CASRRTGENSPLHF. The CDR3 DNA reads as TGTGCCAGCAGACGGACAGGGGAGAATTCACCCCTCCACTTT.

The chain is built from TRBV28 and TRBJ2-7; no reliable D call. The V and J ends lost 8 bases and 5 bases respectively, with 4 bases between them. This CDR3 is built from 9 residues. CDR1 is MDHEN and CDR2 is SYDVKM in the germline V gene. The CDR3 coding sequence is TGTGCCAGCGGAAACGAGCAGTACTTC. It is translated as CASGNEQYF.

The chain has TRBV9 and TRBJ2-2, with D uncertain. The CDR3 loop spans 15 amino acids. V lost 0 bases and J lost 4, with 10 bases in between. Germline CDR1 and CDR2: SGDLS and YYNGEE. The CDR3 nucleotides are TGTGCCAGCAGCGTAGAAGGAGCCCTCACCGGGGAGCTGTTTTTT. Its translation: CASSVEGALTGELFF.

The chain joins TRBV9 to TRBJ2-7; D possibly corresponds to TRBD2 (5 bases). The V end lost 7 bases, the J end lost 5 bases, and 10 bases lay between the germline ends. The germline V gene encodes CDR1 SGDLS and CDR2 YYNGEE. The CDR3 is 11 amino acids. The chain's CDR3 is CASGRGNEQYF. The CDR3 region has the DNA TGTGCCAGCGGACGGGGAAACGAGCAGTACTTC.

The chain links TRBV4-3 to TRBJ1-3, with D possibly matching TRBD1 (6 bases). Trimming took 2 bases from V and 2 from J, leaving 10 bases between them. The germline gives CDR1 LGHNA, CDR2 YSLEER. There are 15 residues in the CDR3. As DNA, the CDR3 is TGCGCCAGCAGCCAACTTACAGGGACTGGAAACACCATATATTTT. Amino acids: CASSQLTGTGNTIYF.

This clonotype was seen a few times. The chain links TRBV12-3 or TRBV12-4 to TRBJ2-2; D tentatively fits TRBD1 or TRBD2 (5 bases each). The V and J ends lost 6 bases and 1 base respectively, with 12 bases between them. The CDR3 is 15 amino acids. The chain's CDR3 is CASSPRDGNTGELFF. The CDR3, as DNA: TGTGCCAGCAGCCCCCGGGACGGGAACACCGGGGAGCTGTTTTTT.

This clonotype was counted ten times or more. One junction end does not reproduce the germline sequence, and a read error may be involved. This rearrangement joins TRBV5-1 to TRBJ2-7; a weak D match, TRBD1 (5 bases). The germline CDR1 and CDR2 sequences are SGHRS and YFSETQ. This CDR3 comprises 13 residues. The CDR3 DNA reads TGTGCCAGCAGTTTAGGGGAATTCTACGAGCAGTACTTC. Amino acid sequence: CASSLGEFYEQYF.

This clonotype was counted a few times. The CDR3: CASISSEAGTNTEAFF. In DNA, the CDR3 is TGTGCCAGCATTAGTTCTGAGGCCGGGACGAACACTGAAGCTTTCTTT. This chain joins TRBV6-5 and TRBJ1-1, with TRBD1 as a possible D gene (5 bases). Germline assignment: CDR1 MNHEY and CDR2 SVGAGI. The CDR3 has 16 amino acids. V dropped 7 bases and J dropped 1 base, with 19 bases sitting between them.

CDR3 protein: CASSYSNNMNTGELFF. CDR3 in DNA: TGTGCCAGCAGTTACTCGAACAACATGAACACCGGGGAGCTGTTTTTT. The chain is built from TRBV6-5 and TRBJ2-2; D is unclear. Trimming stripped 0 bases from V and 1 base from J, with 9 bases between. This CDR3 region has 16 residues. CDR1 is MNHEY and CDR2 is SVGAGI in the germline V gene.

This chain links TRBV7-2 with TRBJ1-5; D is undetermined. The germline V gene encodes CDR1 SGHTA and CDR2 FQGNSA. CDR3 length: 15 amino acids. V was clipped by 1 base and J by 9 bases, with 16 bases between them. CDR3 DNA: TGTGCCAGCAGCTTAGGAGACTTACCTTCTATGCCCCAGCATTTT. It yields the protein CASSLGDLPSMPQHF.

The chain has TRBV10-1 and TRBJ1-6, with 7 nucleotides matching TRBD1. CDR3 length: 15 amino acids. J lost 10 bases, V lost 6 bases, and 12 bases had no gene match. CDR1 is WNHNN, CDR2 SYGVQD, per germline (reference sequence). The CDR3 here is CASRVLRTGGSPLHF. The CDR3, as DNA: TGCGCCAGCAGAGTGTTACGGACAGGCGGGTCACCCCTCCACTTT.

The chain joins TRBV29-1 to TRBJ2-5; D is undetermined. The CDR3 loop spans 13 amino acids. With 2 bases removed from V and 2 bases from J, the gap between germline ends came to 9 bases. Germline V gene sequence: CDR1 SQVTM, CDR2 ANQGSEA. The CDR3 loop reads CSVEQNPQETQYF. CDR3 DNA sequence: TGCAGCGTTGAACAGAACCCACAAGAGACCCAGTACTTC.

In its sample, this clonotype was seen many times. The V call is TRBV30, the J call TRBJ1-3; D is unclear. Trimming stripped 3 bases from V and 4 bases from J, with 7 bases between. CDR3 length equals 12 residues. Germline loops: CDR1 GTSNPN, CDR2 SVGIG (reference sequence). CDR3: CAWRFGGNTIYF. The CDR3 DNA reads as TGTGCCTGGAGATTTGGCGGAAACACCATATATTTT.

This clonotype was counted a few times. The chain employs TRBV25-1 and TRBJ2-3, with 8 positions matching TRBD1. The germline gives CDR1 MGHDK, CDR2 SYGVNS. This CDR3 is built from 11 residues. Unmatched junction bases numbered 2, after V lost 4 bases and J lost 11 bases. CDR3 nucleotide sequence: TGTGCCAGCAGTGCAGGGGGCGGGCAGTATTTT. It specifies CASSAGGGQYF.

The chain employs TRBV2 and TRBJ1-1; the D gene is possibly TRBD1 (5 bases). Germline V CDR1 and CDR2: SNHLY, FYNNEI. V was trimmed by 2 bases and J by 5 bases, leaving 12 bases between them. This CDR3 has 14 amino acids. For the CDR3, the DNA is TGTGCCAGCAGTGAATATAGGGGAAGAACTGAAGCTTTCTTT. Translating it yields CASSEYRGRTEAFF.

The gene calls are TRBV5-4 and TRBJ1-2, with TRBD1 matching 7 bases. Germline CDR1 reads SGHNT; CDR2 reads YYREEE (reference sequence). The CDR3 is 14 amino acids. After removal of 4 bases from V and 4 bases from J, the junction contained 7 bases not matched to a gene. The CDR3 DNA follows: TGTGCCAGCAGCGCCCGGCGGGACAGCTATGGCTACACCTTC. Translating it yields CASSARRDSYGYTF.

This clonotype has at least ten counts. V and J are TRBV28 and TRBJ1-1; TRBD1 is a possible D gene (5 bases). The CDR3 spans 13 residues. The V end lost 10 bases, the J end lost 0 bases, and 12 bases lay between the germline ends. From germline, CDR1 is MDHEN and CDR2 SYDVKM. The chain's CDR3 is CAIQDSLNTEAFF. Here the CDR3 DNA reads TGTGCCATCCAAGACAGCCTGAACACTGAAGCTTTCTTT.

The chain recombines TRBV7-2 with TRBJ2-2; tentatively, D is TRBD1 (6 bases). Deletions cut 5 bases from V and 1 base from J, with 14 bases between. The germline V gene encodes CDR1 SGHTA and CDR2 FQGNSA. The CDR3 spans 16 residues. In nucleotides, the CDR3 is TGTGCCAGCAGCCCTTGGACAGCGAGGAACACCGGGGAGCTGTTTTTT. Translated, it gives CASSPWTARNTGELFF.

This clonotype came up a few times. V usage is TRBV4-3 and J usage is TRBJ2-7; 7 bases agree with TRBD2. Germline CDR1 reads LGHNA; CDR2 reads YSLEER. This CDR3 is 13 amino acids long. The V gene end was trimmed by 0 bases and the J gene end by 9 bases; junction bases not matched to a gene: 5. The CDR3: CASSQEGTGGQYF. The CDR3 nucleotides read TGCGCCAGCAGCCAAGAGGGAACGGGAGGGCAGTACTTC.

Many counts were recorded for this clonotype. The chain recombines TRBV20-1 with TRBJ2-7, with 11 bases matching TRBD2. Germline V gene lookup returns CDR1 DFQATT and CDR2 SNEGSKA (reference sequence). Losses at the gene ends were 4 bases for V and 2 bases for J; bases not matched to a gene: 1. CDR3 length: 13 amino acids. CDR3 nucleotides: TGCAGTGCTAATAGCGGGAGGGCCTACGAGCAGTACTTC. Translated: CSANSGRAYEQYF.

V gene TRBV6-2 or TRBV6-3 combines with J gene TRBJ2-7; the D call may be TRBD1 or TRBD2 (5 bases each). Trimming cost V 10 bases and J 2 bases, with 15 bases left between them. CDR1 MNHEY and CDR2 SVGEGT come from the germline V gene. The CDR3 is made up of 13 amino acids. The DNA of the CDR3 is TGTGCCACATTTGACAGCGGTGCCTACGAGCAGTACTTC. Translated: CATFDSGAYEQYF.

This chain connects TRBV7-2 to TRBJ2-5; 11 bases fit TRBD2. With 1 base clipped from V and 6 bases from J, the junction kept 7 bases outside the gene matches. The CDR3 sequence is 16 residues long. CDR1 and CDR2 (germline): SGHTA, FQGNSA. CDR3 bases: TGTGCCAGCAGCTTAGTACCACTAGCGGGAGAGAAGACCCAGTACTTC. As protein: CASSLVPLAGEKTQYF.

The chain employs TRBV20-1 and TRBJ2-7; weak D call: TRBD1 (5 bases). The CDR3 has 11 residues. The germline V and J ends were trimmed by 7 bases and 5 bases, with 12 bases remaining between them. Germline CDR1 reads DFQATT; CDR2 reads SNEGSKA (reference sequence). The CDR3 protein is CSGPSGNEQYF. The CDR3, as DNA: TGCAGTGGCCCTTCAGGGAACGAGCAGTACTTC.

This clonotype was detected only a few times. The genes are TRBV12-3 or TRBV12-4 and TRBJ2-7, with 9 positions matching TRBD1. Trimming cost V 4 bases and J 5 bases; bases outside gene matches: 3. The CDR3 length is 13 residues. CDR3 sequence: CASSSTGGNEQYF. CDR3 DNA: TGTGCCAGCAGTTCAACAGGGGGCAACGAGCAGTACTTC.

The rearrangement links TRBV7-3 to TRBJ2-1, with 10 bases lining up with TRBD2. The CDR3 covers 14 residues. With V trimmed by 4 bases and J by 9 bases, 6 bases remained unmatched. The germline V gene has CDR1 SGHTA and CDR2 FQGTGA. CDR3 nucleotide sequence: TGTGCCAGCAGCTCCAGCGGGAGGGCCATTGAGCAGTTCTTC. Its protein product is CASSSSGRAIEQFF.

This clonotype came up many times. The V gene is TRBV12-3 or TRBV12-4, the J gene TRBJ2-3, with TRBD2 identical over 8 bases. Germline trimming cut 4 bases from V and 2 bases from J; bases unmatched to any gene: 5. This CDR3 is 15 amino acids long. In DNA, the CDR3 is TGTGCCAGCAGTTACACTAGCGGAAACACAGATACGCAGTATTTT. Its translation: CASSYTSGNTDTQYF.

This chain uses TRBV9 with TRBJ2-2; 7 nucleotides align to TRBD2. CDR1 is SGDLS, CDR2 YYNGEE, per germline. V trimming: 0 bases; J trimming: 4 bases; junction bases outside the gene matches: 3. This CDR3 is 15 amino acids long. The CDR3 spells CASSVVGEGTGELFF. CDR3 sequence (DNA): TGTGCCAGCAGCGTAGTCGGGGAGGGCACCGGGGAGCTGTTTTTT.

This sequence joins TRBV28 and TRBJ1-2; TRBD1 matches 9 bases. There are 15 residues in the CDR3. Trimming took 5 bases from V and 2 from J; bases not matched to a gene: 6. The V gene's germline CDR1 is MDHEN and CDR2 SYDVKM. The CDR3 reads CASSLGTGFNYGYTF. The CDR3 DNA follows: TGTGCCAGCAGTCTCGGGACAGGGTTCAACTATGGCTACACCTTC.

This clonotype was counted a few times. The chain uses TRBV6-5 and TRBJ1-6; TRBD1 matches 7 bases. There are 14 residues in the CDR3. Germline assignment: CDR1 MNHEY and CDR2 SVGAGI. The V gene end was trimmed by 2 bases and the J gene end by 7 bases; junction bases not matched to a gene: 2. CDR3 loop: CASSYDRENSPLHF. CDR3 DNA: TGTGCCAGCAGTTACGACAGGGAAAATTCACCCCTCCACTTT.